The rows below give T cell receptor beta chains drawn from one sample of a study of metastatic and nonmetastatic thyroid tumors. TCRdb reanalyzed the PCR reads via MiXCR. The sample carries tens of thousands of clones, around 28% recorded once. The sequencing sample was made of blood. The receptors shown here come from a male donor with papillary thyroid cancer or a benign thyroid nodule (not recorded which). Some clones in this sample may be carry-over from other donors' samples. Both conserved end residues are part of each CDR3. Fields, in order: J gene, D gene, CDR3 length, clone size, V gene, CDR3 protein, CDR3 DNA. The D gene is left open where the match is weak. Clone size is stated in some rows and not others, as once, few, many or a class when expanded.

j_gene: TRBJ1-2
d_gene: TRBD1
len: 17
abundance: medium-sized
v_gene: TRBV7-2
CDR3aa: CASSYRVMGQRNYGYTF
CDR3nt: TGTGCCAGCAGCTATCGCGTGATGGGACAGAGAAACTATGGCTACACCTTC

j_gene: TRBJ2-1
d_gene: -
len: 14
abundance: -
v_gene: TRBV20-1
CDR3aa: CSAVLSGSGWEQFF
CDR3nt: TGCAGTGCCGTACTATCTGGATCCGGGTGGGAGCAGTTCTTC

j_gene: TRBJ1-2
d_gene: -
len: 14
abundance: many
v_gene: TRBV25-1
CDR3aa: CASREQGGHYGYTF
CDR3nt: TGTGCCAGCAGAGAGCAGGGAGGACACTATGGCTACACCTTC

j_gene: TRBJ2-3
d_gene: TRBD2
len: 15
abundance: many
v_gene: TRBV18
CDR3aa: CASSPGGGITDTQYF
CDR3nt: TGTGCCAGCTCACCTGGCGGGGGAATCACAGATACGCAGTATTTT

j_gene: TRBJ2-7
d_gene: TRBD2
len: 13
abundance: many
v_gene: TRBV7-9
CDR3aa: CASSSGTPYEQYF
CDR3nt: TGTGCCAGCAGCAGCGGGACTCCCTACGAGCAGTACTTC

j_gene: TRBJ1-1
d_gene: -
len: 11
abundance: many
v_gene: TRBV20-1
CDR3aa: CSARERREAFF
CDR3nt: TGCAGTGCCCGAGAGAGGAGGGAAGCTTTCTTT

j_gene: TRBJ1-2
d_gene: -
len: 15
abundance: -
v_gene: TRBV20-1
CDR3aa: CSASLQGSSNYGYTF
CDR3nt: TGCAGTGCTAGCCTACAGGGTTCCTCTAACTATGGCTACACCTTC

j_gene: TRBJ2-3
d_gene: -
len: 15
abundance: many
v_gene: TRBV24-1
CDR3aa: CATSDTGIWTDTQYF
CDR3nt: TGTGCCACCAGTGATACAGGGATTTGGACAGATACGCAGTATTTT

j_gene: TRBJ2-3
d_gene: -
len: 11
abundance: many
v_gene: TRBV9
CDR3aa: CASSFSDTQYF
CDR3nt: TGTGCCAGCAGCTTTTCAGATACGCAGTATTTT

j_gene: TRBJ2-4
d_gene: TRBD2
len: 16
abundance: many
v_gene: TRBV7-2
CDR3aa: CASSHPTSGRLNIQYF
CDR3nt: TGTGCCAGCAGCCACCCCACTAGCGGGAGACTCAACATTCAGTACTTC

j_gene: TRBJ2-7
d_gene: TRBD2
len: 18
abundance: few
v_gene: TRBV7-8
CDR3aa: CASSLVIFRGSLTYEQYF
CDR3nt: TGTGCCAGCAGCTTAGTAATCTTTCGCGGGAGCCTAACCTACGAGCAGTACTTC

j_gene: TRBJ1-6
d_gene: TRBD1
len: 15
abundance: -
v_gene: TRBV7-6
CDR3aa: CASSFGTVSNSPLHF
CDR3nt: TGTGCCAGCAGCTTTGGGACAGTGAGTAATTCACCCCTCCACTTT

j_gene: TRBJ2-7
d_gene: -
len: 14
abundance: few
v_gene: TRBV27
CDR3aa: CASSLRARTYEQYF
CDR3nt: TGTGCCAGCAGTTTACGGGCGCGAACTTACGAGCAGTACTTC

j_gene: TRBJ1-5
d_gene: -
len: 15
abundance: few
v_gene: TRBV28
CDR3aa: CASSPRSRSNQPQHF
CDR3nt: TGTGCCAGCAGTCCCCGCTCCCGTAGCAATCAGCCCCAGCATTTT

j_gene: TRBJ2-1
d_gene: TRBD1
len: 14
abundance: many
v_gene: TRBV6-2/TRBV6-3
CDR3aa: CASSYGQGGNEQFF
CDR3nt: TGTGCCAGCAGTTACGGACAGGGGGGCAATGAGCAGTTCTTC

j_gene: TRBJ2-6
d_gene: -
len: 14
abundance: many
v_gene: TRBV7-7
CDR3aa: CASSLGEAANVLTF
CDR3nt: TGTGCCAGCAGCTTAGGTGAGGCGGCCAACGTCCTGACTTTC

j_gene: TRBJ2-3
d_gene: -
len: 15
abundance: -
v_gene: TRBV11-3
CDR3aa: CASSPGVANSDTQYF
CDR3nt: TGTGCCAGCAGCCCAGGGGTAGCCAACTCAGATACGCAGTATTTT

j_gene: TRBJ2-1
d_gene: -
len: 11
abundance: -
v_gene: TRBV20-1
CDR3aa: CSATGVEEQFF
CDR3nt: TGCAGTGCTACAGGAGTCGAGGAGCAGTTCTTC

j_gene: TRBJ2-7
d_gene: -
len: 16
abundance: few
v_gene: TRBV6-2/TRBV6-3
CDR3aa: CASSYGAGSWFYEQYF
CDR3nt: TGTGCCAGCAGTTACGGGGCGGGGTCTTGGTTTTACGAGCAGTACTTC

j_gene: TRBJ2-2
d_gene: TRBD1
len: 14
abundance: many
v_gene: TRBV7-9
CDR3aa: CASSGTGVGGELFF
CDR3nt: TGTGCCAGCAGCGGGACAGGGGTTGGCGGGGAGCTGTTTTTT

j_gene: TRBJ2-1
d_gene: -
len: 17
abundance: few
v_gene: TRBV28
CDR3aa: CASSPIRGKRELDEQFF
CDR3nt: TGTGCCAGCAGCCCCATTCGGGGGAAGCGTGAGTTAGATGAGCAGTTCTTC

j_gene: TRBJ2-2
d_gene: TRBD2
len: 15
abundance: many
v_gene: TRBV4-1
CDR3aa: CASSPGGTVTGELFF
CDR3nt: TGCGCCAGCAGCCCCGGGGGGACGGTGACCGGGGAGCTGTTTTTT

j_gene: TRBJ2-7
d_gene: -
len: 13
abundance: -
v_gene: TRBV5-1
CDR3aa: CASRGRADYEQYF
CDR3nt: TGCGCCAGCAGGGGTAGGGCAGACTACGAACAGTACTTC

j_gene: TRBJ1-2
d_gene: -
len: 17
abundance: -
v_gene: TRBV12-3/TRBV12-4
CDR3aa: CASSPRGSGSIACGYSF
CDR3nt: TGTGCCAGCAGCCCTCGGGGGAGTGGCTCTATTGCGTGTGGCTACTCCTTC

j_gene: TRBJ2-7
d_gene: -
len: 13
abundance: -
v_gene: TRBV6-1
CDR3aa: CASGQGISYEQYF
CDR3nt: TGTGCCAGCGGGCAGGGGATTTCCTACGAGCAGTACTTC

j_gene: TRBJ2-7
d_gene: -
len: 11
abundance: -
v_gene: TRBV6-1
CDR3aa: CASIGPCEQYF
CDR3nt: TGTGCCAGCATTGGTCCCTGCGAGCAGTACTTC

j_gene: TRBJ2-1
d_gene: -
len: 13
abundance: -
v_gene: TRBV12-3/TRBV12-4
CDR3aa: CASRRGGVNEQFF
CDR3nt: TGTGCCAGTCGCCGAGGAGGGGTCAATGAGCAGTTCTTC

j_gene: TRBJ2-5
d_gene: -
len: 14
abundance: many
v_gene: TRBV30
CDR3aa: CAWSVGGLAETQYF
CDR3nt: TGTGCCTGGAGCGTCGGGGGTTTGGCGGAGACCCAGTACTTC

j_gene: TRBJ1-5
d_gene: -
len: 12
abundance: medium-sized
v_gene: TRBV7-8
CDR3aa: CASSSTPPPQHF
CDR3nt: TGTGCCAGCAGCTCCACTCCTCCGCCCCAGCATTTT

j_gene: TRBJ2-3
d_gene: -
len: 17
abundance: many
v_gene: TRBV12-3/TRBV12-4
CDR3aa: CASTRNSGPGSTDTQYF
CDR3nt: TGTGCCAGCACTCGAAATAGCGGCCCCGGCAGCACAGATACGCAGTATTTT

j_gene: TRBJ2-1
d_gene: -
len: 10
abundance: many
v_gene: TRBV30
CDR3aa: CAWSANEQFF
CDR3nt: TGTGCCTGGAGTGCCAATGAGCAGTTCTTC

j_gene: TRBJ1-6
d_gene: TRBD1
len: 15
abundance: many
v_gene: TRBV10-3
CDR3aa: CAIKDLGQANSPLHF
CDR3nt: TGTGCCATCAAAGACCTAGGACAGGCTAATTCACCCCTCCACTTT

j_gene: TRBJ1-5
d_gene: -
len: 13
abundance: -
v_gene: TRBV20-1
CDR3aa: CSARYYHNQPQHF
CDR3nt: TGCAGTGCTAGATATTACCATAACCAGCCCCAGCATTTT

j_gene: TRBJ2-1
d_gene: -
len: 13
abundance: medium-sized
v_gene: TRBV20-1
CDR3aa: CSASGPSVYEQFF
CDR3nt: TGCAGTGCGAGTGGCCCTAGCGTATATGAGCAGTTCTTC

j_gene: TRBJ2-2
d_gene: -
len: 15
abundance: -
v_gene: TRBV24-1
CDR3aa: CATSDPRRGTGELFF
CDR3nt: TGTGCCACCAGTGATCCCCGGCGCGGCACCGGGGAGCTGTTTTTT

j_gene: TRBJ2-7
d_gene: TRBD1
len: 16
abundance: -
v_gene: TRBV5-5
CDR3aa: CASSGTEDRISYEQYF
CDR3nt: TGTGCCAGCAGCGGAACGGAGGACAGGATCTCCTACGAGCAGTACTTC

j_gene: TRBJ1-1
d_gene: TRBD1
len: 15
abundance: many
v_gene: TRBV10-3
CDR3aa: CAISGSGQGATEAFF
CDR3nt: TGTGCCATCAGTGGGTCAGGACAGGGGGCCACTGAAGCTTTCTTT

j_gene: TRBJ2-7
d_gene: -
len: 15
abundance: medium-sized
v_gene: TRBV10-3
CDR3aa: CAISDLGGASYEQYF
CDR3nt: TGTGCCATCAGTGATCTGGGGGGGGCTTCCTACGAGCAGTACTTC

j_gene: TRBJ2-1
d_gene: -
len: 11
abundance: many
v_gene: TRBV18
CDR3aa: CASSPRDEQFF
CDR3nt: TGTGCCAGCTCACCAAGGGATGAGCAGTTCTTC

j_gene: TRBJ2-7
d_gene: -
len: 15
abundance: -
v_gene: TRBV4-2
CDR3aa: CASSQEGVSSYEQYF
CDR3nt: TGTGCCAGCAGCCAAGAGGGCGTTAGCTCCTACGAGCAGTACTTC

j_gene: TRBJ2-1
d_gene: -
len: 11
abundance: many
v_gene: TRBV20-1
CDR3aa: CSASERNEQFF
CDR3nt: TGCAGTGCTAGTGAGAGGAATGAGCAGTTCTTC

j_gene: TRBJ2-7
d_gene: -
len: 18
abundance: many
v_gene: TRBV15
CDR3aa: CATSRGRRRELGSKEQYF
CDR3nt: TGTGCCACCAGCAGGGGACGCCGCAGGGAGTTGGGCTCGAAAGAGCAGTACTTC

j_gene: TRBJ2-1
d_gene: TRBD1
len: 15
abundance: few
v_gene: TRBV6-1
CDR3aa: CASRDPGTGRNEQFF
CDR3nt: TGTGCCAGCAGAGATCCCGGGACAGGACGCAATGAGCAGTTCTTC

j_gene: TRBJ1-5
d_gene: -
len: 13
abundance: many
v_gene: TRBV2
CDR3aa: CASSARTEQPQHF
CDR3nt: TGTGCCAGCAGTGCACGGACTGAACAGCCCCAGCATTTT

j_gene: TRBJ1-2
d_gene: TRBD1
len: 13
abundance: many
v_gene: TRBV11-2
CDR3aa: CASSLGTGLGYTF
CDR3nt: TGTGCCAGCAGTCTCGGGACAGGGCTGGGCTACACCTTC

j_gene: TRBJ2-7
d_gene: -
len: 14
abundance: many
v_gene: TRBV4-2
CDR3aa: CASSQDQSGWEQYF
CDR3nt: TGTGCCAGCAGCCAAGATCAGTCGGGGTGGGAGCAGTACTTC

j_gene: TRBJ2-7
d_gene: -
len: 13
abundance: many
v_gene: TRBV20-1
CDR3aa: CSVPTSSRGEQYF
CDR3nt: TGCAGTGTTCCAACTAGCTCTCGAGGCGAGCAGTACTTC

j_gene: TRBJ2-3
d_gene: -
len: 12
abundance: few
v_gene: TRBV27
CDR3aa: CASYRNTDTQYF
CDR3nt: TGTGCCAGCTACAGAAACACAGATACGCAGTATTTT

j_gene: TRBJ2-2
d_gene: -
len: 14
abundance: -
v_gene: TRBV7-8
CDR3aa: CASSADTYTGELFF
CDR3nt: TGTGCCAGCAGCGCAGACACGTACACCGGGGAGCTGTTTTTT

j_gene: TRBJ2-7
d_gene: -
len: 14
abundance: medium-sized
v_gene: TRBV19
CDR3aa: CASSIPDRSYEQYF
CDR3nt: TGTGCCAGTAGTATACCCGACAGGTCCTACGAGCAGTACTTC

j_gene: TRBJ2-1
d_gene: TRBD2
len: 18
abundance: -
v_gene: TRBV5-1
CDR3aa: CASRHRAPGLAGRGEQFF
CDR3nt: TGCGCCAGCCGCCATCGGGCTCCGGGACTAGCGGGAAGGGGTGAGCAGTTCTTC

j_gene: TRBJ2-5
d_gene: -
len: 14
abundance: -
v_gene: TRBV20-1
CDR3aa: CSAREGTALETQYF
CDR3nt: TGCAGTGCTAGAGAGGGGACGGCATTAGAGACCCAGTACTTC

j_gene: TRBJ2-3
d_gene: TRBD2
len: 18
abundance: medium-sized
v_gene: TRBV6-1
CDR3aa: CASSDGTSGLGIRGAQYF
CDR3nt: TGTGCCAGCAGTGACGGAACTAGCGGGCTGGGCATCCGGGGGGCGCAGTATTTT

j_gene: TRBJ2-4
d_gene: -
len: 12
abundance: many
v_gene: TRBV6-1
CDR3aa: CASGQNENIQYF
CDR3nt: TGTGCCAGCGGACAAAACGAGAACATTCAGTACTTC

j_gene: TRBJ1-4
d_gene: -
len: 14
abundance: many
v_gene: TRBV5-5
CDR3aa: CASSLFQGREKLFF
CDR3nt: TGTGCCAGCAGCTTGTTCCAGGGTCGAGAAAAACTGTTTTTT

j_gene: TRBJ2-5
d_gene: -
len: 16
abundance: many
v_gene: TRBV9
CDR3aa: CASSPGRQSLRETQYF
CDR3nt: TGTGCCAGCAGCCCAGGCAGGCAGAGTCTAAGAGAGACCCAGTACTTC

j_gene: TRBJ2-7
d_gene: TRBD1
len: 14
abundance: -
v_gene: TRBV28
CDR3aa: CASSLQGAIHRQYF
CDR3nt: TGTGCCAGCAGTTTGCAGGGGGCAATTCATAGGCAGTACTTC